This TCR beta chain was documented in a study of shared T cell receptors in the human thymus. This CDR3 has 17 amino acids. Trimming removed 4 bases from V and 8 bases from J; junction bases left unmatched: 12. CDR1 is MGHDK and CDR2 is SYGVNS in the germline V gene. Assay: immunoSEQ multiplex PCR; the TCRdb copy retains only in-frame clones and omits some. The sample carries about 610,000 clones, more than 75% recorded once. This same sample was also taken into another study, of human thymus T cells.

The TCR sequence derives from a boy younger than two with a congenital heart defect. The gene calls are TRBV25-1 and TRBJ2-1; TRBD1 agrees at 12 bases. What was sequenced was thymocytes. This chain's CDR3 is CASSAPRGDRGRYEQFF. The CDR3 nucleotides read TGTGCCAGCAGTGCGCCCCGAGGGGACAGGGGGCGTTATGAGCAGTTCTTC.